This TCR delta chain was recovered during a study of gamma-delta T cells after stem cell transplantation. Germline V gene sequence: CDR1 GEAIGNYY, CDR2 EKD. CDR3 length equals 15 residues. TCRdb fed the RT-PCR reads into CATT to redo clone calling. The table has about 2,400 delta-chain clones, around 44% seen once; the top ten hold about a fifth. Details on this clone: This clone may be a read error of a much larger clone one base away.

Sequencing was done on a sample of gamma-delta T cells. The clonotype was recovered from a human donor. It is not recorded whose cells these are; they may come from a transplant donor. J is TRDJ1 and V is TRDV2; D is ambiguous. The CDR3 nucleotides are TGTGCCTGTGACACGTTGTACTCAGCCGGCGATAACCTCATCTTT. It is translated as CACDTLYSAGDNLIF.